These 20 T cell receptor beta chains share one sample of origin, sequenced in a study of blood T cells in healthy people across ages. A second PCR of 7 to 11 cycles used a sample-barcoded 5' primer and a J-beta primer mix. MiXCR, applied by TCRdb to the 5' RACE reads, yields one record per CDR3 protein. The sample lists 1.5 million to 2 million distinct CDR3 sequences, approximately 40% seen once, with more than 20% in the top ten. Sequencing was carried out using blood. The receptors come from a human donor in good health.

The chain employs TRBV28 and TRBJ2-1; D remains ambiguous. CDR1 and CDR2 from the germline V gene are MDHEN and SYDVKM. The CDR3 covers 11 residues. Trimming left V 7 bases short and J 15 bases short, with 16 bases between. The CDR3 reads CASMLGVHRFF. The CDR3 DNA reads as TGTGCCAGCATGTTAGGTGTTCACCGGTTCTTC.

The chain couples TRBV28 to TRBJ2-3; 8 nucleotides agree with TRBD2. Germline values: CDR1 MDHEN, CDR2 SYDVKM. There are 15 residues in the CDR3. V was clipped by 6 bases and J by 0 bases; unmatched bases: 5. CDR3 amino acids: CASRKAGASTDTQYF. The CDR3 DNA reads as TGTGCCAGCAGGAAAGCGGGGGCTAGCACAGATACGCAGTATTTT.

The V call is TRBV7-2, the J call TRBJ2-7, with D possibly TRBD2 on 6 matching bases. The germline CDR1 and CDR2 sequences are SGHTA and FQGNSA. Between the trimmed V and J ends, which lost 4 bases and 9 bases, there was a span of 10 bases. The length of the CDR3 is 11 residues. CDR3 DNA sequence: TGTGCCAGCAGCTCCACCGGGAGGCAGTACTTC. It is translated as CASSSTGRQYF.

The V call is TRBV5-1, the J call TRBJ2-1; TRBD2 is a possible D gene (5 bases). Germline lookup yields CDR1 SGHRS and CDR2 YFSETQ. CDR3 length: 16 amino acids. V gave up 0 bases and J gave up 0 bases, with 10 bases separating them. For the CDR3, the DNA is TGCGCCAGCAGCTTGGGAGGGATCTTCTCCTACAATGAGCAGTTCTTC. Protein sequence: CASSLGGIFSYNEQFF.

This chain uses TRBV5-5 with TRBJ2-6; the D is unclear. Germline CDR1 is SGHKS and CDR2 is YYEKEE (reference sequence). The V end was cut by 6 bases, the J end by 0 bases, with 16 bases between. The CDR3 is 17 residues long. The CDR3 nucleotides read TGTGCCAGCATCTTTAACCCGCGTTACTCTGGGGCCAACGTCCTGACTTTC. This gives the protein CASIFNPRYSGANVLTF.

This clonotype was seen a handful of times. The gene calls are TRBV4-3 and TRBJ1-4, with 7 nucleotides matching TRBD1. The CDR3 consists of 12 residues. Germline CDR1 and CDR2: LGHNA and YSLEER. Germline trimming cut 3 bases from V and 11 bases from J; bases unmatched to any gene: 3. The CDR3 nucleotides read TGCGCCAGCAGCCACCAACAGGGGAAACTGTTTTTT. Residues: CASSHQQGKLFF.

This clonotype occurred a few times. The gene calls are TRBV7-9 and TRBJ1-2; D not certain. V dropped 8 bases and J dropped 2 bases, with 15 bases sitting between them. The CDR3 runs 14 residues. Per the germline V gene, CDR1 is SEHNR and CDR2 is FQNEAQ (reference sequence). In nucleotides, the CDR3 is TGTGCCAGCCCCTCGGACGGAACCAACTATGGCTACACCTTC. Amino acids: CASPSDGTNYGYTF.

The chain employs TRBV11-2 and TRBJ2-5; D unclear. TRBJ2-7 matches the DNA end more closely, so the J call is doubtful. From germline, CDR1 is SGHAT and CDR2 FQNNGV. The CDR3 has 15 residues. CDR3 region: CASSLSQPIIDEQYF. The CDR3 nucleotides are TGTGCCAGCAGCTTATCCCAGCCGATCATCGACGAGCAGTACTTC.

V and J are TRBV18 and TRBJ1-1; perhaps TRBD1 as D (5 bases). Trimming pared 8 bases from V and 3 bases from J, leaving 13 bases between. This CDR3 spans 13 amino acids. The germline CDR1 and CDR2 sequences are KGHSH and LQKENI. The CDR3 coding sequence is TGTGCCAGCCTGACATGGGGGTACACTGAAGCTTTCTTT. As protein: CASLTWGYTEAFF.

The chain combines TRBV11-2 with TRBJ2-7, with 8 bases lining up with TRBD1. The CDR3 runs to 16 residues. Trimming took 3 bases from V and 1 from J; bases not matched to a gene: 8. In germline, CDR1 is SGHAT, CDR2 FQNNGV. The CDR3 DNA is TGTGCCAGCAGCTTTTCCGGGACAGGAACATCCTACGAGCAGTACTTC. Protein sequence: CASSFSGTGTSYEQYF.

The genes are TRBV2 and TRBJ1-2, with a possible D match to TRBD1 (6 bases). The CDR3 runs 14 residues. The V gene's germline CDR1 is SNHLY and CDR2 FYNNEI. With 5 bases removed from V and 8 bases from J, the gap between germline ends came to 18 bases. The CDR3 DNA sequence: TGTGCCAGCAGTCCCTATGGGGGGCGAAACGGCTACACCTTC. Translated, it gives CASSPYGGRNGYTF.

This clonotype was seen only a few times. The chain recombines TRBV2 with TRBJ2-7; D call uncertain. CDR1 SNHLY and CDR2 FYNNEI come from the germline V gene. The CDR3 extends over 14 amino acids. V lost 8 bases, J lost 0 bases, and 14 bases lay in between. CDR3 loop: CASRERYSSYEQYF. The CDR3 nucleotides read TGTGCCAGCCGAGAGCGATATAGCTCCTACGAGCAGTACTTC. Full variable domain (rest looked up from reference TRBV2 and TRBJ2-7): EPEVTQTPSHQVTQMGQEVILRCVPISNHLYFYWYRQILGQKVEFLVSFYNNEISEKSEIFDDQFSVERPDGSNFTLKIRSTKLEDSAMYFCASRERYSSYEQYFGPGTRLTVT.

This rearrangement joins TRBV21-1 to TRBJ2-3; the table's D call, TRBD1, has no DNA check behind it. TRBV21-1 is a pseudogene locus. This CDR3 is 16 amino acids long. This CDR3 reads CASSTHWDRPTDTQYF. The CDR3 DNA follows: TGTGCCAGCAGCACTCATTGGGACCGACCCACAGATACGCAGTATTTT.

CDR3 sequence: CASSLSGLAGIYEQYF. In DNA, the CDR3 is TGTGCCAGCAGCCTATCCGGACTAGCGGGGATCTATGAGCAGTACTTC. The chain links TRBV12-3 or TRBV12-4 to TRBJ2-4, with 12 bases lining up with TRBD2. This CDR3 contains 16 residues. J lost 13 bases, V lost 6 bases, and 16 bases had no gene match.

The chain employs TRBV6-5 and TRBJ2-1; a possible D gene is TRBD2 (5 bases). Between the trimmed V and J ends, which lost 6 bases and 6 bases, there was a span of 15 bases. Germline V lookup: CDR1 MNHEY, CDR2 SVGAGI. This CDR3 spans 14 amino acids. CDR3 amino acids: CASSLRRGFNEQFF. The CDR3 DNA reads TGTGCCAGCAGCCTTAGGAGAGGGTTCAATGAGCAGTTCTTC.

This clonotype was detected only once. One end of the junction varies from germline; a read error may be responsible. The V and J genes are TRBV20-1 and TRBJ1-1; 10 bases align to TRBD1. Per the germline V gene, CDR1 is DFQATT and CDR2 is SNEGSKA (reference sequence). The CDR3 has 16 amino acids. Written as DNA, the CDR3 is TGCAGTGCTCGAGATTTGAGACAGGGGGCAAACACTGAAGCTTTCTTT. Translation: CSARDLRQGANTEAFF.

This chain connects TRBV27 to TRBJ1-2, with D tentatively TRBD1 (5 bases). Germline V gene lookup returns CDR1 MNHEY and CDR2 SMNVEV (reference sequence). V was clipped by 5 bases and J by 4 bases, with 17 bases between them. The CDR3 has 15 amino acids. The CDR3 loop is CASSPQAGRAYGYTF. CDR3 bases: TGTGCCAGCAGTCCCCAGGCAGGGAGGGCCTATGGCTACACCTTC.

The chain employs TRBV15 and TRBJ2-3; D remains ambiguous. CDR1 is LNHNV and CDR2 is YYDKDF in the germline V gene (reference sequence). V was trimmed by 8 bases and J by 1 base, leaving 10 bases between them. The CDR3 sequence is 13 residues long. The CDR3 bases are TGTGCCACCCGGTATAGCCGCACAGATACGCAGTATTTT. Amino acid sequence: CATRYSRTDTQYF.

This chain uses TRBV9 with TRBJ2-1, with D possibly matching TRBD2 (6 bases). There are 14 residues in the CDR3. Germline V gives CDR1 SGDLS, CDR2 YYNGEE. V gave up 3 bases and J gave up 4 bases, with 11 bases separating them. DNA for the CDR3: TGTGCCAGCAGCGCCCCGGGACTTTACAATGAGCAGTTCTTC. It is translated as CASSAPGLYNEQFF.

The genes are TRBV6-5 and TRBJ1-6; unclear D gene. The ends were cut back, 2 bases at V and 8 bases at J, with 16 bases in the middle. This CDR3 spans 16 amino acids. Germline V gene sequence: CDR1 MNHEY, CDR2 SVGAGI. The CDR3 loop is CASSYMGIVEDSPLHF. The CDR3 DNA reads as TGTGCCAGCAGTTACATGGGGATAGTAGAGGATTCACCCCTCCACTTT.